This T cell receptor (beta chain) derives from a study of blood T cell repertoires in COVID-19. The study recruited people aged about 18 to 95 years across 20 to 30 US areas. Per the study methods: Scientists estimated how many nucleated cells there were by amplifying reference gene primers. Assay used: immunoSEQ multiplex PCR; TCRdb lists only in-frame clones, some missing. V and J calls and clone size are as listed in that table; D and trimming were resolved from the DNA. Of 200,000 or so clones in the sample, about nine tenths were seen once. CDR1 MGHRA and CDR2 YSYEKL come from the germline V gene. V dropped 1 base and J dropped 9 bases, with 7 bases sitting between them. This CDR3 is built from 13 residues.

This chain joins TRBV4-1 and TRBJ1-6; D is ambiguous. The sequenced sample was PBMCs or T cells enriched from blood (not recorded which). The receptor was derived from a woman aged 40-49 years with acute COVID-19. CDR3 DNA sequence: TGCGCCAGCAGCCAAGTAGAATTTTCACCCCTCCACTTT. Translated: CASSQVEFSPLHF.